This T cell receptor (beta chain) was sequenced in a study of T cell responses to AZD1222 COVID-19 vaccine. Study-level points and caveats: Spike-specific TCR breadth and depth both grew after two AZD1222 doses. Close to half of all spike-specific TCRs reportedly target regions of the variants that are unmutated. Seropositive status at baseline applied to only five to seven AZD1222 recipients. CD4 TCRs associated with vaccination spanned spike, dominating at 160-218 and 743-854.

CDR3 length equals 13 residues. Trimming stripped 3 bases from V and 1 base from J, with 6 bases between. Germline assignment: CDR1 MNHEY and CDR2 SVGEGT. Worth noting for this clone: Its antigen is unknown.

The data were produced by immunoSEQ multiplex PCR, yet TCRdb's version contains in-frame clones alone and is incomplete. The sample has some 190,000 clones, 90% to 95% seen once. The material was peripheral blood, obtained 28 days after the second AZD1222 dose. The TCR sequence derives from an adult who received the AZD1222 COVID-19 vaccine. The rearrangement uses TRBV6-2 or TRBV6-3 and TRBJ1-1; D not resolved. DNA of the CDR3: TGTGCCAGCAGTTATTACAAGAACACTGAAGCTTTCTTT. This codes for CASSYYKNTEAFF.